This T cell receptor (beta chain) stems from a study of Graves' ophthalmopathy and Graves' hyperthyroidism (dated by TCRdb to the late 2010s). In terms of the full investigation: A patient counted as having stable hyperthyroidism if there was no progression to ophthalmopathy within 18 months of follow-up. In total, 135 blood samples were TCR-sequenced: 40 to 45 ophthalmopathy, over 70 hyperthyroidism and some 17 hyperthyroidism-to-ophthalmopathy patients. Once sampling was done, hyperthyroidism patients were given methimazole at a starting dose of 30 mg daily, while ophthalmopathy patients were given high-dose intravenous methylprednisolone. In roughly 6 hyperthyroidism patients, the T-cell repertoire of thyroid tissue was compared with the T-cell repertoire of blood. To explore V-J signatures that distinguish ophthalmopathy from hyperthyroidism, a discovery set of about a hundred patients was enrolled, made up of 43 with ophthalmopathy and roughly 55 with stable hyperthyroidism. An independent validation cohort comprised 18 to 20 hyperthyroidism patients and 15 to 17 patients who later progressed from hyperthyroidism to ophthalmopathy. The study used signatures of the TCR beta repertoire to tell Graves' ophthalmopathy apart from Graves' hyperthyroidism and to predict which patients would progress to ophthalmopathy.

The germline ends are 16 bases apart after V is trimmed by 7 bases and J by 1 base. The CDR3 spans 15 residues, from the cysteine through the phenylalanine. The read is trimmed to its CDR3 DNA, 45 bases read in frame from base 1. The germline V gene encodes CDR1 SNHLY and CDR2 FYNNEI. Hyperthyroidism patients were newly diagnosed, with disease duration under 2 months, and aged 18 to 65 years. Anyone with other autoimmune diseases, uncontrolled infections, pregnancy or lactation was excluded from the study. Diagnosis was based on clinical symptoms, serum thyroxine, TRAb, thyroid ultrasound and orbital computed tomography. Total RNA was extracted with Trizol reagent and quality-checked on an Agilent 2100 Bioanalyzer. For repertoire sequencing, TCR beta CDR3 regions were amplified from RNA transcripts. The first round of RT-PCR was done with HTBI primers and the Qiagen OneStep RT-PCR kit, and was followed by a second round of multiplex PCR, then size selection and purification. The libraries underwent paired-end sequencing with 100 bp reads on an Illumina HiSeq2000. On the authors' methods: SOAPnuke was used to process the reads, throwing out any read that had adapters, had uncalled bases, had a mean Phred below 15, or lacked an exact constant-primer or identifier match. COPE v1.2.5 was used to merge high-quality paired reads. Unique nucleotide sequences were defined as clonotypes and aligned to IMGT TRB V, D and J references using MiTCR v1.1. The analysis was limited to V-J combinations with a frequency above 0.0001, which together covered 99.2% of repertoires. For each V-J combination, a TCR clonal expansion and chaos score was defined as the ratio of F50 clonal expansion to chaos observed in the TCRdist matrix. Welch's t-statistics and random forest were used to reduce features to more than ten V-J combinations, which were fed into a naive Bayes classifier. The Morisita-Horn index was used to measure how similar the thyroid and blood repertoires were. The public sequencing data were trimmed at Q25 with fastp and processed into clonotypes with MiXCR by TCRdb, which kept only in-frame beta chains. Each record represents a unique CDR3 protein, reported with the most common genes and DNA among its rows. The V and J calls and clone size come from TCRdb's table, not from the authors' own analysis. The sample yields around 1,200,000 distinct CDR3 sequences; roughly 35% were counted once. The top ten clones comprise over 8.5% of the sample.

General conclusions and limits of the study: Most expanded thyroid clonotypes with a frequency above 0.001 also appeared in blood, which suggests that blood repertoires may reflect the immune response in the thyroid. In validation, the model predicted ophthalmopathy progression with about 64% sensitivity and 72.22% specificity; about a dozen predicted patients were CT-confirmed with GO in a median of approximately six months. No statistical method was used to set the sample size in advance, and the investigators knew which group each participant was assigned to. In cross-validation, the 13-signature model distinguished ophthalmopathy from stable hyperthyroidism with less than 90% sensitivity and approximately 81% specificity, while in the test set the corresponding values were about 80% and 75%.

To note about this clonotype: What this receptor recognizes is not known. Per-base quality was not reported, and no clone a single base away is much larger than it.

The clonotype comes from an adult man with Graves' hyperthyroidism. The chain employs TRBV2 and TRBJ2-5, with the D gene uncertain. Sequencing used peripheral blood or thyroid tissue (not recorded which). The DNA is TGTGCCAGCAAGGACGGATCCCGGGCCCAAGAGACCCAGTACTTC. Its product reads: CASKDGSRAQETQYF.